This entry describes one T cell receptor beta chain. Antigen unknown. These data belong to a study of cytomegalovirus exposure and HLA in healthy donors. General study points: When analyzed later, the rates of TCR association showed variation by HLA locus, with DRB1 the most and HLA-C the fewest.

Donors in the study were healthy people who gave bone marrow. Amplification used 60 Vbeta primers and 13 Jbeta primers. In the study's own analysis: About 11 million of 70 million to 80 million unique TCR beta chains were shared, per a later count. The method was immunoSEQ multiplex PCR; TCRdb's version includes in-frame clones alone and lacks a portion of them. Clonal size and the V and J genes are those of that table, whereas D and trimming came from the DNA. The sample table sets out just over 150,000 clones. This clonotype was sampled from a man in his thirties or forties in good health and CMV-seronegative. Sequencing was carried out using PBMCs.

CDR3 nucleotides: TGTGCCAGCAGTCAAGGGGGTCCCGGGACTGAAGCTTTCTTT. Its protein is CASSQGGPGTEAFF. The chain couples TRBV6-5 to TRBJ1-1; perhaps TRBD1 as D (6 bases). Looked up from germline, CDR1 is MNHEY and CDR2 is SVGAGI. V gave up 5 bases and J gave up 5 bases, with 15 bases separating them. The CDR3 has 14 residues.